This T cell receptor beta chain was sequenced in a study of post-analysis software for immune sequencing data. Presence of unique molecular identifiers characterized the TCR beta cDNA libraries. TCRdb re-called the PCR reads through MiXCR, storing one row per CDR3 protein. Here the sample spans roughly 430,000 distinct CDR3 sequences, 35% to 45% being singletons. As regards this clonotype: Its antigen is currently unknown.

Trimming removed 4 bases at V and 2 bases at J, with 9 bases between. The CDR3 consists of 13 residues. Per the germline V gene, CDR1 is SGHRS and CDR2 is YFSETQ. Study-wide findings and caveats: Several TRBV segments were more frequent in patients than controls; TRBV5-6, TRBV5-1 and TRBV20-1 belonged to this group. Co-batched samples clustered tightly together by F measure. For normalized Chao1 diversity, multiple sclerosis patients scored significantly lower than controls did.

Material: blood. This chain links TRBV5-1 with TRBJ1-2; D is unclear. The receptor's source is a girl aged 2 to 9 with multiple sclerosis. The CDR3: CASSPQENYGYTF. As DNA, the CDR3 is TGCGCCAGCAGCCCTCAGGAGAACTATGGCTACACCTTC. The full variable domain, rest sourced from reference TRBV5-1 and TRBJ1-2, is KAGVTQTPRYLIKTRGQQVTLSCSPISGHRSVSWYQQTPGQGLQFLFEYFSETQRNKGNFPGRFSGRQFSNSRSEMNVSTLELGDSALYLCASSPQENYGYTFGSGTRLTVV.